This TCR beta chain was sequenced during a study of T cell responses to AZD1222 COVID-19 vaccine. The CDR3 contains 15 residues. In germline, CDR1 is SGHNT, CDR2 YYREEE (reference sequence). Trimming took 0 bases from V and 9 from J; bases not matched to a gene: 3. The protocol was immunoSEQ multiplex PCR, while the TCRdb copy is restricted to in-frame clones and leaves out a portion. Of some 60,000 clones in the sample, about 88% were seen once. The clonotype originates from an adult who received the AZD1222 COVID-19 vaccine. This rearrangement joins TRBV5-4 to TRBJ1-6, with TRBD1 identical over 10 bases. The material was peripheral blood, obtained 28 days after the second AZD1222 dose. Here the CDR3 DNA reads TGTGCCAGCAGCTTGGGTGGGACAGGGGTTTCACCCCTCCACTTT. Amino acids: CASSLGGTGVSPLHF.